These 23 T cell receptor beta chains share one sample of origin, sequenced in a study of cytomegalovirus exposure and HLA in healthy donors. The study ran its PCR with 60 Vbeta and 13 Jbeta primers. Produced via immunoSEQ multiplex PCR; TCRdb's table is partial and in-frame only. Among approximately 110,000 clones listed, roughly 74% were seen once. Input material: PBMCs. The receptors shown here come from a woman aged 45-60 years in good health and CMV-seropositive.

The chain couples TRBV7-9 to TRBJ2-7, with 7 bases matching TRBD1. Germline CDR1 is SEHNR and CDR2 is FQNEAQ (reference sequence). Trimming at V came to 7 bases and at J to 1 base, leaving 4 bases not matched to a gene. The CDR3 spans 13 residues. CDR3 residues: CASTGDRSYEQYF. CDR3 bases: TGTGCCAGCACCGGGGACAGATCCTACGAGCAGTACTTC.

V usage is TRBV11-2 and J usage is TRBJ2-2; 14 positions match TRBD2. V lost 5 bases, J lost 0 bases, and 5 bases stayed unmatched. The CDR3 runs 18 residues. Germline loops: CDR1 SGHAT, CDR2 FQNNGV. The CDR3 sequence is CASSQGTSGGANTGELFF. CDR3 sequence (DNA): TGTGCCAGCAGCCAAGGGACTAGCGGGGGTGCGAACACCGGGGAGCTGTTTTTT.

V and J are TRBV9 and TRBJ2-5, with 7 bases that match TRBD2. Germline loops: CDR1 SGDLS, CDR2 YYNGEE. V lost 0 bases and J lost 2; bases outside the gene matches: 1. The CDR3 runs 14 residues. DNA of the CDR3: TGTGCCAGCAGCGTAGGGCGGGGGCAAGAGACCCAGTACTTC. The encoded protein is CASSVGRGQETQYF.

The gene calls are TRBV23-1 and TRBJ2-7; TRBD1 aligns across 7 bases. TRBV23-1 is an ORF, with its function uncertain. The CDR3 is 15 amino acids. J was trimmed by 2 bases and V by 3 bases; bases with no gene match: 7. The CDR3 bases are TGCGCCAGCAGTCAGTACCGGGACAGCACCTACGAGCAGTACTTC. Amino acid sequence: CASSQYRDSTYEQYF.

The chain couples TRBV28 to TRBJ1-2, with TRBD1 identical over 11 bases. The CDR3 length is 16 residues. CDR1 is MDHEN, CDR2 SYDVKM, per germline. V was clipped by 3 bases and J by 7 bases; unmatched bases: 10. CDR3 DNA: TGTGCCAGCAGTTTCCCCCATGGACAGGGGGCTAGTGGCTACACCTTC. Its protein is CASSFPHGQGASGYTF.

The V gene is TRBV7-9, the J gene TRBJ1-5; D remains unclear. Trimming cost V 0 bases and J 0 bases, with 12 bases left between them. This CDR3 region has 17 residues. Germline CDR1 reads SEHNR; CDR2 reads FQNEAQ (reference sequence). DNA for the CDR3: TGTGCCAGCAGCTTAGCCCCGACGGAGAATAGCAATCAGCCCCAGCATTTT. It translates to CASSLAPTENSNQPQHF.

DNA of the CDR3: TGTGCCAGCAGCTCAAGACTCCGGGGGGGCAAGGATGAGCAGTTCTTC. The encoded protein is CASSSRLRGGKDEQFF. The chain has TRBV9 and TRBJ2-1, with 8 bases fitting TRBD2. The germline V gene encodes CDR1 SGDLS and CDR2 YYNGEE. The CDR3 is 16 amino acids. With 4 bases clipped from V and 8 bases from J, the junction kept 14 bases outside the gene matches.

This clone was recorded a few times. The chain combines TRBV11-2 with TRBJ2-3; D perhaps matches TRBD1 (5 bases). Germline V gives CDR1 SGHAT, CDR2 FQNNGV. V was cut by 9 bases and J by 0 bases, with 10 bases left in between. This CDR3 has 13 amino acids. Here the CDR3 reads CASSQASTDTQYF. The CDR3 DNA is TGTGCCAGTTCACAGGCTAGCACAGATACGCAGTATTTT.

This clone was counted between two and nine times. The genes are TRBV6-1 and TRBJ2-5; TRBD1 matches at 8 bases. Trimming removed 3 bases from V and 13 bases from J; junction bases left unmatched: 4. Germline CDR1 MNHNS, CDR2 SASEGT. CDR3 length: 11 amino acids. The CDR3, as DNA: TGTGCCAGCAGTGATACAGGGGGAGCGTACTTC. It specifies CASSDTGGAYF.

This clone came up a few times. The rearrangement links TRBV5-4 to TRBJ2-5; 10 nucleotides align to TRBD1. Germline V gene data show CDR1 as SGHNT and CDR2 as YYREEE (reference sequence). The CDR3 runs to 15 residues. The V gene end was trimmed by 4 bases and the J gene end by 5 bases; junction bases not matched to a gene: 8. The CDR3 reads CASSPSTGGYETQYF. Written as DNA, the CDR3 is TGTGCCAGCAGCCCCTCGACAGGGGGCTACGAGACCCAGTACTTC.

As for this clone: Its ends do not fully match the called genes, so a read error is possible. This chain's CDR3 is CSSSLDGGEQYF. DNA for the CDR3: TGTTCCAGCAGCTTAGACGGGGGGGAGCAGTACTTC. J is TRBJ2-7 and V is TRBV7-9, with 7 bases matching TRBD2. This CDR3 comprises 12 residues. Germline CDR1 reads SEHNR; CDR2 reads FQNEAQ (reference sequence).

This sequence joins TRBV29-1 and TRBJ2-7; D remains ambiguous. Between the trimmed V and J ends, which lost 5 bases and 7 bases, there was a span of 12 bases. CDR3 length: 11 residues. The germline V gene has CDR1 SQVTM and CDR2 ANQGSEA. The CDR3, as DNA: TGCAGCGTTAAAGGCCCCGCGGAGCAGTACTTC. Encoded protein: CSVKGPAEQYF.

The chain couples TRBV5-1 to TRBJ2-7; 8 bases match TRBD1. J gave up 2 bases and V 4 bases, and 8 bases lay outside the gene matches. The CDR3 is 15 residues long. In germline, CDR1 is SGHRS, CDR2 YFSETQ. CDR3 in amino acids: CASSTRQGIAYEQYF. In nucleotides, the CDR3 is TGCGCCAGCAGCACCAGACAGGGGATAGCCTACGAGCAGTACTTC.

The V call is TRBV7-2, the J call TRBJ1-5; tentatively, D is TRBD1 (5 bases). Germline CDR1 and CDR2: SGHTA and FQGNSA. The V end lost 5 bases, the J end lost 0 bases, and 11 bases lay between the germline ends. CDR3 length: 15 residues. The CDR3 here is CASSPRGYSNQPQHF. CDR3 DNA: TGTGCCAGCAGCCCTCGGGGGTATAGCAATCAGCCCCAGCATTTT.

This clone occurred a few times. CDR3 loop: CASSLVGAGGWETQYF. The CDR3 nucleotides read TGTGCCAGCAGCTTAGTTGGTGCGGGGGGGTGGGAGACCCAGTACTTC. V gene TRBV7-2 combines with J gene TRBJ2-5; TRBD2 matches 9 bases. The germline V gene has CDR1 SGHTA and CDR2 FQGNSA. The length of the CDR3 is 16 residues. J was trimmed by 5 bases and V by 1 base; bases with no gene match: 8. The full variable domain, completed using reference TRBV7-2 and TRBJ2-5, is GAGVSQSPSNKVTEKGKDVELRCDPISGHTALYWYRQSLGQGLEFLIYFQGNSAPDKSGLPSDRFSAERTGGSVSTLTIQRTQQEDSAVYLCASSLVGAGGWETQYFGPGTRLLVL.

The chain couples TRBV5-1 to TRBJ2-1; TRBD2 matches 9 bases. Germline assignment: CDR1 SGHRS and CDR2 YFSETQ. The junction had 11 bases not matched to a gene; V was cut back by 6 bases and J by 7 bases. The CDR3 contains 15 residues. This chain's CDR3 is CASTHSGGAQNEQFF. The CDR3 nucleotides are TGCGCCAGCACCCATAGCGGGGGAGCCCAAAATGAGCAGTTCTTC.

The CDR3: CAWSVSQVNQPQHF. DNA of the CDR3: TGTGCCTGGAGTGTAAGTCAGGTTAATCAGCCCCAGCATTTT. This chain uses TRBV30 with TRBJ1-5; D is ambiguous. Looked up from germline, CDR1 is GTSNPN and CDR2 is SVGIG (reference sequence). The CDR3 extends over 14 amino acids. Between the trimmed V and J ends, which lost 0 bases and 4 bases, there was a span of 10 bases.

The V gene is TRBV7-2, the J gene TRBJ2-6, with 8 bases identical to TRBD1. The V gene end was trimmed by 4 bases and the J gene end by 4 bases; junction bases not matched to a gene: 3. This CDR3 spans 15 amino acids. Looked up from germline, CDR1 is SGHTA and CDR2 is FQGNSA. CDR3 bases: TGTGCCAGCAGCTCGACAGGGGCCGGGGCCAACGTCCTGACTTTC. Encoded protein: CASSSTGAGANVLTF.

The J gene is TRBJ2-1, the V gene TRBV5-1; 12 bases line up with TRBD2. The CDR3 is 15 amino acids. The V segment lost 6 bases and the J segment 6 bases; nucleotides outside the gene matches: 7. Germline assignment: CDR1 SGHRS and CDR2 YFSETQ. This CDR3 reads CASTPSGRVRNEQFF. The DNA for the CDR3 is TGCGCCAGCACCCCTAGCGGGAGGGTTCGCAATGAGCAGTTCTTC.

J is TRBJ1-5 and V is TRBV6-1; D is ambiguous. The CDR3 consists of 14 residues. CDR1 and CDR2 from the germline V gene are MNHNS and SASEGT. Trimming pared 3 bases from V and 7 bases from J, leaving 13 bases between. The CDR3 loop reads CASSDPGSGQPQHF. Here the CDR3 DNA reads TGTGCCAGCAGTGATCCGGGGTCGGGACAGCCCCAGCATTTT.

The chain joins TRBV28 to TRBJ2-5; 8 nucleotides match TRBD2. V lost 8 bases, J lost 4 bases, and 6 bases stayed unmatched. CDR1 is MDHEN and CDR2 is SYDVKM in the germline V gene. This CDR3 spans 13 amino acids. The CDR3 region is CASRGGPGETQYF. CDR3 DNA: TGTGCCAGCCGGGGGGGGCCGGGAGAGACCCAGTACTTC.

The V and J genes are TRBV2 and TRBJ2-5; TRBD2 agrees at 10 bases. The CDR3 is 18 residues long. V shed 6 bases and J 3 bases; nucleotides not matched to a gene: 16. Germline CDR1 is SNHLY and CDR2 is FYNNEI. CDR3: CASRGTSATPDREETQYF. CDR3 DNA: TGTGCCAGCAGGGGGACTAGCGCCACCCCCGACCGAGAAGAGACCCAGTACTTC.

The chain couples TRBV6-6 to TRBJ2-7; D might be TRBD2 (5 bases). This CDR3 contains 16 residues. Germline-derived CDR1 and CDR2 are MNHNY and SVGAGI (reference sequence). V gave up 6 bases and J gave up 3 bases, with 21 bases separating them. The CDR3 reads CASSPGRALANYEQYF. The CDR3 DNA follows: TGTGCCAGCAGCCCGGGGAGAGCCCTAGCCAACTACGAGCAGTACTTC.